This TCR beta chain was documented in a study of early T cells in non-severe SARS-CoV-2 infection (dated by TCRdb to 2020 to 2022). In the study overall: Bulk RNA from unsorted whole blood was used for TCR sequencing, so alpha and beta chains could not be paired.

The library was generated by 5' RACE. The reads were generated on a NextSeq 500. Unique molecular identifiers were attached to individual cDNA molecules in the TCR library protocol so that sequencing error and PCR bias could be corrected. Sequencing covered both TCR alpha and beta chains, and within each sample the abundances of alpha and beta sequences were tightly co-correlated. On the study's bioinformatics: Decombinator V4 was used to perform V gene, J gene and CDR3 annotation of TCR sequences. Expanded TCRs were defined as changing significantly between any two time points under a Poisson model with p below 0.0001. TCR abundances were normalised to the total number of TCRs sequenced in each sample and reported as counts per million. VDJdb, accessed 1 November 2021, was searched for CMV, EBV and SARS-CoV-2 annotated TCRs, excluding TCRs annotated for multiple antigens. TCRdb reprocessed the public reads (quality trimming at Q25 with fastp, clone calling with MiXCR) and kept in-frame beta chains. All rows with the same CDR3 protein become a single entry with the most common DNA and genes. The V and J calls and clone size are TCRdb's, not the authors'. Across this sample there are about 77,000 distinct CDR3 sequences, with 8.5% to 10% seen only once. The top ten constitute roughly 5% of the sample.

This clonotype was observed a handful of times. Its antigen is not yet known. Base qualities were left out, and no much larger clone turns up one base away. This was a case-control study nested in a cohort of healthcare workers in London, UK, who had nasopharyngeal swab PCR tests and blood samples taken every week. Between 23 and 31 March 2020, the week of the UK lockdown, healthcare workers were enrolled and then followed up weekly for as long as 16 weeks. Paper-wide results and their limitations: VDJdb matching was skewed toward anti-spike CD8 responses and likely underestimated virus-specific expansions, missing private and CD4 specificities.

This sequence originates from an adult who was a healthcare worker with PCR-confirmed SARS-CoV-2 infection or an uninfected control (not recorded which). Material: whole blood.

The CDR3: CASSSRGAGELFF. The sequence in DNA is TGTGCCAGCAGCAGCAGGGGGGCCGGGGAGCTGTTTTTT. This sequence uses TRBV6-1 and TRBJ2-2; TRBD1 might be the D gene, on 7 matching bases. The cysteine opens and the phenylalanine closes a CDR3 of 13 amino acids. Kept here is only the CDR3 DNA, which spans 39 bases and is read in frame from base 1. CDR1 MNHNS and CDR2 SASEGT were looked up in the germline V gene. V is pared back by 6 bases and J by 6 bases, with 11 bases lying between the germline termini.